These T cell receptor beta chains were read from a single sample in a study of blood T cell repertoires in COVID-19. Sequencing was performed with immunoSEQ multiplex PCR; in TCRdb, only in-frame clones are kept and a portion is missing. The table has around 100,000 clones, roughly 91% seen once. Sequencing input: peripheral blood. Receptors originate from a man aged 18 to 29 with COVID-19, enrolled during active disease. CDR3s include the opening cysteine and the closing phenylalanine or tryptophan. Each record gives: CDR3 DNA, CDR3 protein, V gene, clone size, J gene, D gene. A D gene is named only where the DNA matches it firmly. Clone size, where shown, is once, few, many, or a class for clones that have expanded.

TGTGCCAGCAGCCCCCGTACCGGGACTAGCGGGAGTTCGGCCTACGAGCAGTACTTC CASSPRTGTSGSSAYEQYF TRBV5-6 - TRBJ2-7 TRBD2
TGTGCCAGCAGTTTCCCGTCCGGGGAGCTGTTTTTT CASSFPSGELFF TRBV28 - TRBJ2-2 -
TGCGCCAGCAGCCAAGGACAGGAAGAAGCTTTCTTT CASSQGQEEAFF TRBV4-3 - TRBJ1-1 -
TGTGCCAGCAGTTTGATGCTAGCGGGAGATATCAGAGAGACCCAGTACTTC CASSLMLAGDIRETQYF TRBV27 once TRBJ2-5 TRBD2
TGTGCCAGCAGCTTGTGGTTAGCGGGAGGATTGGGTTACAATGAGCAGTTCTTC CASSLWLAGGLGYNEQFF TRBV5-6 - TRBJ2-1 TRBD2
TGTGCCAGCAGTTACGGGCAGGCCCCCTTCGGTACCCAGTACTTC CASSYGQAPFGTQYF TRBV6-2/TRBV6-3 - TRBJ2-5 -
TGTGCCAGCAGTCGAAGGACTAGCGGGAGGGCCAATGAGCAGTTCTTC CASSRRTSGRANEQFF TRBV14 - TRBJ2-1 TRBD2
TGTGCCAGCAGTGATTTGACAGCCAGCAATCAGCCCCAGCATTTT CASSDLTASNQPQHF TRBV6-1 once TRBJ1-5 -
TGCGCCAGCAGCGGTGTGTGGGTCTCAGGAGGAAATGAGCAGTTCTTC CASSGVWVSGGNEQFF TRBV5-1 - TRBJ2-1 -
TGTGCCACCAGTGATTATCCAGGGACAAAGCAGTTCTTC CATSDYPGTKQFF TRBV24-1 few TRBJ2-1 -
TGTGCCAGTAGTGAACTAGCCTCCGAGCAGTACTTC CASSELASEQYF TRBV19 - TRBJ2-7 -
TGTGCCAGCTCGCAGGACAGTAATGAAAAACTGTTTTTT CASSQDSNEKLFF TRBV18 once TRBJ1-4 -
TGTGCCTGGAGTGTATCCCCATTCGTCGGGAGCTACTACAATGAGCAGTTCTTC CAWSVSPFVGSYYNEQFF TRBV30 - TRBJ2-1 -
TGTGCCAGCAGTCCAGGACAGGGGAATTGGGGCACTGAAGCTTTCTTT CASSPGQGNWGTEAFF TRBV27 - TRBJ1-1 TRBD1
TGTGCCAGTAGAGGACACCTGAACACTGAAGCTTTCTTT CASRGHLNTEAFF TRBV19 - TRBJ1-1 -
TGTGCCAGCAGCGAGGGAGGGATCTCTGGAAACACCATATATTTT CASSEGGISGNTIYF TRBV9 - TRBJ1-3 -
TGTGCCAGCAGCCAAGATATGGGGTGGACAGGGACCTATGGCTACACCTTC CASSQDMGWTGTYGYTF TRBV3-1/TRBV3-2 - TRBJ1-2 TRBD1
TGCAGCGCGGCCGGGAGAACCTACGAGCAGTACTTC CSAAGRTYEQYF TRBV29-1 - TRBJ2-7 -
TGCAGCGTTGAAGGGGCTAGCGGGAGGACGGAGTTCTTC CSVEGASGRTEFF TRBV29-1 - TRBJ2-1 TRBD2
TGTGCCAGCAGTTTATGGGGGGGGCTCGGTTCGCTTCCCACTGAAGCTTTCTTT CASSLWGGLGSLPTEAFF TRBV28 - TRBJ1-1 -
TGTGCCAGCAGTTCTCTACAGGCGGGAGGCTACGAGCAGTACTTC CASSSLQAGGYEQYF TRBV6-5 - TRBJ2-7 TRBD2
TGTGCCAGCAGCGTAGATTCCGGCGGCGCCGCCACAGATACGCAGTATTTT CASSVDSGGAATDTQYF TRBV9 - TRBJ2-3 -
TGTGCCTGGAGTGTACCCTCGCCGGGTTACACAGATACGCAGTATTTT CAWSVPSPGYTDTQYF TRBV30 - TRBJ2-3 -
TGTGCCAGCAGCAGCAGGGTGGGGGCGCAAATGGTTGAGCAGTACTTC CASSSRVGAQMVEQYF TRBV5-8 few TRBJ2-7 -
TGCGCCAGCAGCCAAGATGGGTCTCAGGGCTACTACGAGCAGTACTTC CASSQDGSQGYYEQYF TRBV4-1 - TRBJ2-7 -
TGTGCCAGCAGCCAAGAAAGCTGGGGTAAACTAGCGGGCCCCTACGAGCAGTACTTC CASSQESWGKLAGPYEQYF TRBV3-1/TRBV3-2 - TRBJ2-7 TRBD2
TGTGCCAGCAGTCCCCACGACGGGACAGATACGCAGTATTTT CASSPHDGTDTQYF TRBV28 - TRBJ2-3 -
TGTGCCAGCCAGGGGCCCACAGATACGCAGTATTTT CASQGPTDTQYF TRBV6-5 - TRBJ2-3 -
TGTGCCTGGAGTGTTCTCGGAGGCAGGGGGCTGGAAGCTTTCTTT CAWSVLGGRGLEAFF TRBV30 - TRBJ1-1 TRBD1
TGTGCCAGCAGCGTAGCTACAAGGACTCGGAGCTCCTACAATGAGCAGTTCTTC CASSVATRTRSSYNEQFF TRBV9 once TRBJ2-1 -
TGTGCCAGCAGTTTCCCCGACGGGACACACGAGCAGTACTTC CASSFPDGTHEQYF TRBV28 - TRBJ2-7 -
TGTGCCAGCAGTTACCTGTTCATTCAGTACTTC CASSYLFIQYF TRBV6-2/TRBV6-3 once TRBJ2-4 -
TGCGCCAGCAGCCAAGACCGGACGGGGGCCTACGAGCAGTACTTC CASSQDRTGAYEQYF TRBV4-3 once TRBJ2-7 -
TGTGCCAGCAGTTCCCCCCCACAAAGGATGGAGGAAAAACTGCTTTTT CASSSPPQRMEEKLLF TRBV6-5 - TRBJ1-4 -
TGTGCCAGCAAACAGGGGGGTGAGCAGTACTTC CASKQGGEQYF TRBV6-5 - TRBJ2-7 TRBD1
TGTGCCAGTAGTCCCCCGGGACAGGCTAATGAAAAACTGCTTTTT CASSPPGQANEKLLF TRBV19 - TRBJ1-4 TRBD1
TGTGCCAGCAGCCACACGCGGGACTACACAAATGAGCAGTTCTTC CASSHTRDYTNEQFF TRBV7-2 - TRBJ2-1 TRBD2
TGTGCCAGCGGACTCGGCTCCTACGAGCAGTACTTC CASGLGSYEQYF TRBV27 - TRBJ2-7 -
TGTGCCAGCAGCTTAGAGCTAGCGGGAGGGTCCTACGAGCAGTACTTC CASSLELAGGSYEQYF TRBV11-2 - TRBJ2-7 TRBD2
TGCGCCAGCAGCCTTAAAGGTGGGACAGGGCCGTCCTACGAGCAGTACTTC CASSLKGGTGPSYEQYF TRBV4-1 - TRBJ2-7 TRBD1
TGCGCCAGCAGCTTGGCCTGGACAGGGCCGGAGGAAAAACTGTTTTTT CASSLAWTGPEEKLFF TRBV5-1 once TRBJ1-4 TRBD1
TGTGCCAGCAGTTCCGGGGACAGCTACGAGCAGTACTTC CASSSGDSYEQYF TRBV6-2/TRBV6-3 - TRBJ2-7 TRBD1
TGCGCCAGCAGCCGCAGGGCGGGGGGCGCGAACACCGGGGAGCTGTTTTTT CASSRRAGGANTGELFF TRBV4-3 - TRBJ2-2 TRBD2
TGTGCCAGCAGTCCACGACAGGGGTACGATGGCTACACCTTC CASSPRQGYDGYTF TRBV6-4 - TRBJ1-2 TRBD1
TGTGCCAGCAGTTACTTTACTAGCCCCCCAGGAGAGCAGTACTTC CASSYFTSPPGEQYF TRBV6-2/TRBV6-3 - TRBJ2-7 -
TGCGCCAGCAGCCAATACCGTCAGACAGGGGTAGGGGCCTACGAGCAGTACTTC CASSQYRQTGVGAYEQYF TRBV4-3 - TRBJ2-7 TRBD1
TGTGCCAGCAGGAAACAGGGTGGCGCCTACGAGCAGTACTTC CASRKQGGAYEQYF TRBV28 - TRBJ2-7 -
TGTGCCAGCTCACTCCCGAGCTCCTACGAGCAGTACTTC CASSLPSSYEQYF TRBV18 - TRBJ2-7 -
TGTGCCAGCAGCGTAGCTGGGGCAGGTAGCACAGATACGCAGTATTTT CASSVAGAGSTDTQYF TRBV9 - TRBJ2-3 -
TGTGCCAGCAGTTCCTCTAGCGGGAGAGGCAATGAGCAGTTCTTC CASSSSSGRGNEQFF TRBV6-5 once TRBJ2-1 TRBD2
TGTGCCAGCAGCAGGGGTTACGAGCAGTACTTC CASSRGYEQYF TRBV6-2/TRBV6-3 - TRBJ2-7 -
TGTGCCAGCAGTTCTGTCAGGGCGGACGGAAACACCATATATTTT CASSSVRADGNTIYF TRBV28 - TRBJ1-3 -
TGCGCCAGCAGCTTGGGTCAGGATAGCTCCTACGAGCAGTACTTC CASSLGQDSSYEQYF TRBV5-1 - TRBJ2-7 -
TGTGCCACCAGTGATGCGGCCGGGTCCGATCCGGACGAGCAGTACTTC CATSDAAGSDPDEQYF TRBV24-1 - TRBJ2-7 -